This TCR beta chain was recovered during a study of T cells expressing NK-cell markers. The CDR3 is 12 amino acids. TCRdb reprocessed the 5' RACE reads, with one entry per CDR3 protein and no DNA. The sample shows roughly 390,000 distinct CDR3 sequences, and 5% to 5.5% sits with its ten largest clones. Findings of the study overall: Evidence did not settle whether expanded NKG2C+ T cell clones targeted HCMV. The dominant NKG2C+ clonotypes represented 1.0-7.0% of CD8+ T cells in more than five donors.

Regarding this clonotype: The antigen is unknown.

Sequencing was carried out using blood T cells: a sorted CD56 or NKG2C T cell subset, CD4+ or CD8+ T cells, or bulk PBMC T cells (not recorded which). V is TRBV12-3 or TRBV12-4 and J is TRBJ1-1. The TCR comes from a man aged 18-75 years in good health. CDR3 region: CASSLSNNYAFF.